The clone carrying this TCR beta chain showed up many times. The CDR3 is 14 residues long. Germline V lookup: CDR1 SGHTA, CDR2 FQGNSA. The trim removed 3 bases at V and 4 bases at J, leaving 5 bases unmatched. This sample stems from a study of regulatory T cells in long-lasting Graves disease. The TCR beta library used iRepertoire HTBI primers with Arm-PCR amplification of CDR3. A single record per CDR3 protein comes from TCRdb applying MiXCR to the multiplex PCR reads. This sample yields 250,000 or so distinct CDR3 sequences, of which around 20% are seen a single time; more than 11% belongs to the top ten. The time point here: newly diagnosed GD, antithyroid drugs for less than 3 months. PBMC RNA was the source of the TCR library.

The specimen comprised peripheral blood mononuclear cells (PBMCs), sampled at new diagnosis, from a patient treated with antithyroid drugs. The J gene is TRBJ2-5, the V gene TRBV7-2; 7 bases match TRBD1. This sequence originates from a female donor with Graves disease. As DNA, the CDR3 is TGTGCCAGCAGCTTTTACAGGGGAGCAGAGACCCAGTACTTC. Encoded protein: CASSFYRGAETQYF.